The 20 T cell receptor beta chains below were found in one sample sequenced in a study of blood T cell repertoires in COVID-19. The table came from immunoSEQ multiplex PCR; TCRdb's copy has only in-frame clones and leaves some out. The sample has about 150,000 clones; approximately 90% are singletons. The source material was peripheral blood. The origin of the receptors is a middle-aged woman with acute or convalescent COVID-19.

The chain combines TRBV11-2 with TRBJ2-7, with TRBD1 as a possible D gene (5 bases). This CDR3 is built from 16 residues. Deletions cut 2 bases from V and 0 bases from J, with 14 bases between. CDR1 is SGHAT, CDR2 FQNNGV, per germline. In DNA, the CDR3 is TGTGCCAGCAGCTTAATATGGACATTTTACTCCTACGAGCAGTACTTC. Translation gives CASSLIWTFYSYEQYF. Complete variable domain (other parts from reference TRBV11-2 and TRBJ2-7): EAGVAQSPRYKIIEKRQSVAFWCNPISGHATLYWYQQILGQGPKLLIQFQNNGVVDDSQLPKDRFSAERLKGVDSTLKIQPAKLEDSAVYLCASSLIWTFYSYEQYFGPGTRLTVT.

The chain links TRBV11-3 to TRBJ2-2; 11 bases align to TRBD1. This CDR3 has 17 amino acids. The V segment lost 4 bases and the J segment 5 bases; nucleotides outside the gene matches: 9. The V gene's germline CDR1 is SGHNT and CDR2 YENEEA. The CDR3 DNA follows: TGTGCCAGCAGCTCACCCGGGACAGGGGGAGGTACCGGGGAGCTGTTTTTT. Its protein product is CASSSPGTGGGTGELFF.

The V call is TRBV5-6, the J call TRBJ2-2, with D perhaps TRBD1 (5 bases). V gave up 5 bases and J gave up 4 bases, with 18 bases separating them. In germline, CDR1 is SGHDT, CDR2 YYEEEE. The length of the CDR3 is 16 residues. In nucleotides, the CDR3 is TGTGCCAGCAGAGCGCAGGGCCAATCCGCCACCGGGGAGCTGTTTTTT. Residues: CASRAQGQSATGELFF.

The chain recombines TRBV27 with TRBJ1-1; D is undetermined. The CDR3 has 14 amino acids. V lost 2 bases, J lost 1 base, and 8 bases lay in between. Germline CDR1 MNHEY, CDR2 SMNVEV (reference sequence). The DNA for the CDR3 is TGTGCCAGCAGTTTAATGTTCGGGAACACTGAAGCTTTCTTT. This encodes CASSLMFGNTEAFF.

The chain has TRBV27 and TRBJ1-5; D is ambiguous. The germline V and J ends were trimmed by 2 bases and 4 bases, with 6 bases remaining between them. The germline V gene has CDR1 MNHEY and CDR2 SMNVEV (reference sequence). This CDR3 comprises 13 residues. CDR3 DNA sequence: TGTGCCAGCAGTTTAGGAGTTAATCAGCCCCAGCATTTT. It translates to CASSLGVNQPQHF.

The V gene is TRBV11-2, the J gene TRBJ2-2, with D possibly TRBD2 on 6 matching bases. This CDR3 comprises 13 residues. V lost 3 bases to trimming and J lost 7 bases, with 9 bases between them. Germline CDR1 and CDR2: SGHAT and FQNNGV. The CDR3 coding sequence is TGTGCCAGCAGCTTCGGGGGAAACGGGGAGCTGTTTTTT. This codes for CASSFGGNGELFF.

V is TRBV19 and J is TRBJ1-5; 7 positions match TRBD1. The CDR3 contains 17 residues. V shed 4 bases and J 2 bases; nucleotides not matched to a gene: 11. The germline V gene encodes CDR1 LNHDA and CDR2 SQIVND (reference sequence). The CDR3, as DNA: TGTGCCAGTAGTAACGAGGGATGGCAGGGGGGCAATCAGCCCCAGCATTTT. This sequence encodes CASSNEGWQGGNQPQHF.

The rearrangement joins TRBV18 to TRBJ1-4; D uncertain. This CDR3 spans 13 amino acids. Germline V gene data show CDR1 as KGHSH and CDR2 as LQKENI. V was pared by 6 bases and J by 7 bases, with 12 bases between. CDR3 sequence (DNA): TGTGCCAGCTCCCTAGAGCGAGGTGAAAAACTGTTTTTT. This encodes CASSLERGEKLFF.

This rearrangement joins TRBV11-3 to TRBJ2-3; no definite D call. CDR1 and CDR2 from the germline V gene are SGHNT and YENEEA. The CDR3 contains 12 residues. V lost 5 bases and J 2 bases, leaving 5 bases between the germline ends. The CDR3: CASSVYTDTQYF. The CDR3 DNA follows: TGTGCCAGCAGCGTCTACACAGATACGCAGTATTTT.

The CDR3 nucleotides are TGTGCCAGCAGCCTAGGGGCGGGGAACTATGGCTACACCTTC. Translated, it gives CASSLGAGNYGYTF. The rearrangement joins TRBV7-6 to TRBJ1-2; D is possibly TRBD1 (5 bases). CDR3 length equals 14 residues. Germline V gene lookup returns CDR1 SGHVS and CDR2 FNYEAQ. Trimming pared 5 bases from V and 2 bases from J, leaving 12 bases between.

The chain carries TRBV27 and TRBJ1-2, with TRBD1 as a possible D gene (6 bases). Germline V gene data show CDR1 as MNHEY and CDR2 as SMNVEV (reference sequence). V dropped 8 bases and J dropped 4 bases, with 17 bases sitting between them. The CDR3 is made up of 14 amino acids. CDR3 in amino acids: CASRGRGGLYGYTF. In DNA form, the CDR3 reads TGTGCCAGCCGCGGGAGAGGGGGTCTCTATGGCTACACCTTC.

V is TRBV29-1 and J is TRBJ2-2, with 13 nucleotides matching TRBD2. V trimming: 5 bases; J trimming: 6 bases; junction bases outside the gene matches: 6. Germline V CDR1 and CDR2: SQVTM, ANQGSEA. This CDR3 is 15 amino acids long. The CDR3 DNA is TGCAGCGTTCAACTAGCGGGGGGGCTGGCCGGGGAGCTGTTTTTT. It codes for CSVQLAGGLAGELFF.

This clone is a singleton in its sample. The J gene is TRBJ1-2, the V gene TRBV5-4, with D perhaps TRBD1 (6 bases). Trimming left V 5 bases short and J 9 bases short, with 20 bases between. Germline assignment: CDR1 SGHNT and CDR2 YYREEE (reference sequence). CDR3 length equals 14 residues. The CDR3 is CASRPDSRVNRYTF. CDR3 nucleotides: TGTGCCAGCAGACCGGACAGCCGAGTAAATCGCTACACCTTC.

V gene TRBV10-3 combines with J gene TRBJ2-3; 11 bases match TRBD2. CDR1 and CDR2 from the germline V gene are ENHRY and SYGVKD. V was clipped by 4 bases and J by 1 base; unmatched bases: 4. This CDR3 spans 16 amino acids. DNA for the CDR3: TGTGCCATCAGTGGGGAGGGACTAGCGGGCACAGATACGCAGTATTTT. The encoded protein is CAISGEGLAGTDTQYF.

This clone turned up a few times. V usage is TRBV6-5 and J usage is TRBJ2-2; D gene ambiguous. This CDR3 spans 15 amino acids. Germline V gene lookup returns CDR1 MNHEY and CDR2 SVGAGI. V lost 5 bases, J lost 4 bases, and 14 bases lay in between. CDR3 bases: TGTGCCAGCAGTACCCGGTCTGGTGGCACCGGGGAGCTGTTTTTT. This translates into CASSTRSGGTGELFF.

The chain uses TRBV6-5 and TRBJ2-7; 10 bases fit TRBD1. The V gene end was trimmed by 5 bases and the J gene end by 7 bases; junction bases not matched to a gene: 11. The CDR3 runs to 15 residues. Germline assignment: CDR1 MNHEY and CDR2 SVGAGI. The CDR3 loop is CASSRQGAYGREQYF. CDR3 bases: TGTGCCAGCAGTAGACAGGGGGCCTATGGTAGGGAGCAGTACTTC.

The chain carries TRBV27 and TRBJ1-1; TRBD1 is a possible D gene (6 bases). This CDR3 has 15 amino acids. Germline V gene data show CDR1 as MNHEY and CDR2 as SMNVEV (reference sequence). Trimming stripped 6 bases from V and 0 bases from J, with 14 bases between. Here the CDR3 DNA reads TGTGCCAGCAGATTACAACAGGGAGTGAACACTGAAGCTTTCTTT. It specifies CASRLQQGVNTEAFF.

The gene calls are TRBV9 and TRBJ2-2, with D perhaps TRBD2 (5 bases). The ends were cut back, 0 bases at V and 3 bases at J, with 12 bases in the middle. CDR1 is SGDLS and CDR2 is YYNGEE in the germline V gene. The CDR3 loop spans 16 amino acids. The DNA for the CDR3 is TGTGCCAGCAGCGTAGGCCCAGCGGCGTACACCGGGGAGCTGTTTTTT. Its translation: CASSVGPAAYTGELFF.

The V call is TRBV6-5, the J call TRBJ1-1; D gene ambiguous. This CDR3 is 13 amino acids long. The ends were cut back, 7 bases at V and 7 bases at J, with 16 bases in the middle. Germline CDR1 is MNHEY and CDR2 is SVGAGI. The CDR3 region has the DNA TGTGCCAGCAATAGAAGGGAGGCGGATGAAGCTTTCTTT. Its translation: CASNRREADEAFF.

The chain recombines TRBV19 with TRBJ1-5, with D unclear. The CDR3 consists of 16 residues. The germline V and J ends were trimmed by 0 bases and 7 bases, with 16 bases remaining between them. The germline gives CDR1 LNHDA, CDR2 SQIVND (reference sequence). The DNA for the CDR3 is TGTGCCAGTAGTATAGAAGGCAGTCTCGGAGGCCAGCCCCAGCATTTT. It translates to CASSIEGSLGGQPQHF.